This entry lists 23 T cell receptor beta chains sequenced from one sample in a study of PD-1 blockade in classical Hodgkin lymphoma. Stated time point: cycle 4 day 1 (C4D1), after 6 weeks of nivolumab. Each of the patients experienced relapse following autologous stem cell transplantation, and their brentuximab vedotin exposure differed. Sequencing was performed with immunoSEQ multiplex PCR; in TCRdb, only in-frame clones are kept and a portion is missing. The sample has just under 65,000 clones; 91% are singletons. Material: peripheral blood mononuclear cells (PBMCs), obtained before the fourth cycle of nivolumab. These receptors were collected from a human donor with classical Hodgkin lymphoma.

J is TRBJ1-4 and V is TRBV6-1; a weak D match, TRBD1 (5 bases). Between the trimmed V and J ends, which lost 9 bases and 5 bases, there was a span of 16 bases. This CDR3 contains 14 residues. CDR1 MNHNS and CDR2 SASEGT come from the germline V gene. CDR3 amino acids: CASLRGRKNEKLFF. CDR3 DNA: TGTGCCAGTCTAAGGGGCCGGAAAAATGAAAAACTGTTTTTT.

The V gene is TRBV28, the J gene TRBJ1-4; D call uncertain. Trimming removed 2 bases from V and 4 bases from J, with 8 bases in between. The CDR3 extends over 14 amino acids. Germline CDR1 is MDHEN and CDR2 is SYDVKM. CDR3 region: CASSLGILNEKLFF. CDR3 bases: TGTGCCAGCAGTTTAGGAATACTTAATGAAAAACTGTTTTTT.

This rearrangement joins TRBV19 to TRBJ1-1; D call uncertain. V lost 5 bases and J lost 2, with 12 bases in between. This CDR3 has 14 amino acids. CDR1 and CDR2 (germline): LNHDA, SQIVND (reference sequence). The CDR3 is CASSVQYRNTEAFF. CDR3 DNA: TGTGCCAGTAGTGTACAATACAGAAACACTGAAGCTTTCTTT.

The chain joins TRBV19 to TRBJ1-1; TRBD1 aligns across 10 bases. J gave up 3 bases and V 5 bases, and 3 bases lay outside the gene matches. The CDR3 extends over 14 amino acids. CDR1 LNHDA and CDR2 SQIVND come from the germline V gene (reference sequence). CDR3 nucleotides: TGTGCCAGTAGTCCGGGACAGGGGTACACTGAAGCTTTCTTT. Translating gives CASSPGQGYTEAFF.

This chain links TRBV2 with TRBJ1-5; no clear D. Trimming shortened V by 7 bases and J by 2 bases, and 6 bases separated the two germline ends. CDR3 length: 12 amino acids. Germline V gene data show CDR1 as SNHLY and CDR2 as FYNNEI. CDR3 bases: TGTGCCAGCACGACTGGCAATCAGCCCCAGCATTTT. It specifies CASTTGNQPQHF.

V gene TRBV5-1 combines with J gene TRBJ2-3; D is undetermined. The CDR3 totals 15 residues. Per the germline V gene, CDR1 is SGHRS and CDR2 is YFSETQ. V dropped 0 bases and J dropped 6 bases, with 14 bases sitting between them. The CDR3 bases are TGCGCCAGCAGCTTGGGTACGAGTTTGGGCGATACGCAGTATTTT. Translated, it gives CASSLGTSLGDTQYF.

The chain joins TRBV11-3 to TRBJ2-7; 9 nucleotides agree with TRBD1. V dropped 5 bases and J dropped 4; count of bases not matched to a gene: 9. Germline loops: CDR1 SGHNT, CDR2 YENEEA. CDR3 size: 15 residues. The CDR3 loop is CASSALTGGWYEQYF. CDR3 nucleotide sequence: TGTGCCAGCAGCGCCCTGACAGGGGGTTGGTACGAGCAGTACTTC.

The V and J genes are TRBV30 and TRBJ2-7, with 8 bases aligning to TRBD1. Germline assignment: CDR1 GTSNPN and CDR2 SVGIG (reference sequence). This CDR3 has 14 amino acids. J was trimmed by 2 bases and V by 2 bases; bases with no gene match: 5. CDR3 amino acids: CAWSNQDRAYEQYF. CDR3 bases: TGTGCCTGGAGTAATCAGGACAGGGCCTACGAGCAGTACTTC.

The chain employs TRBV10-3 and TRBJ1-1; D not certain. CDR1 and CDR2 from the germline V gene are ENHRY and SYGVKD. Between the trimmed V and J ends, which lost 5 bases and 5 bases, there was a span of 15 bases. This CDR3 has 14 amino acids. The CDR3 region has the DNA TGTGCCATCAGTCGGGGATCTAACGGTACTGAAGCTTTCTTT. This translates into CAISRGSNGTEAFF.

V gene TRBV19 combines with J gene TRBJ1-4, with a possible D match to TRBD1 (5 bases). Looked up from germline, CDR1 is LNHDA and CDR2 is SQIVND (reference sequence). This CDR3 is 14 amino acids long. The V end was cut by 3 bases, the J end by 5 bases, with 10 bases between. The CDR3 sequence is CASSIRDVNEKLFF. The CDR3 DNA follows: TGTGCCAGTAGTATTCGGGACGTAAATGAAAAACTGTTTTTT.

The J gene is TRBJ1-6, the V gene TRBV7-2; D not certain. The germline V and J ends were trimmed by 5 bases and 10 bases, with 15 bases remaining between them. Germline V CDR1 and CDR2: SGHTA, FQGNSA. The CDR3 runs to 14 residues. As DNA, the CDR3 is TGTGCCAGCAGCCGCTTTGGGTACGAGTCACCCCTCCACTTT. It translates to CASSRFGYESPLHF. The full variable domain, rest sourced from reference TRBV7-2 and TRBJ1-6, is GAGVSQSPSNKVTEKGKDVELRCDPISGHTALYWYRQSLGQGLEFLIYFQGNSAPDKSGLPSDRFSAERTGGSVSTLTIQRTQQEDSAVYLCASSRFGYESPLHFGNGTRLTVT.

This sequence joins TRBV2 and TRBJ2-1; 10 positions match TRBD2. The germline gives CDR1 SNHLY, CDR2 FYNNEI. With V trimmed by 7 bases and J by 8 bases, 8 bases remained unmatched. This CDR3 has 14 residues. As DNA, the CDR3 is TGTGCCAGCAAACCGAGCGGGGGGGCCGATGAGCAGTTCTTC. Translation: CASKPSGGADEQFF. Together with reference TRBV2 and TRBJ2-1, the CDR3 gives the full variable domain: EPEVTQTPSHQVTQMGQEVILRCVPISNHLYFYWYRQILGQKVEFLVSFYNNEISEKSEIFDDQFSVERPDGSNFTLKIRSTKLEDSAMYFCASKPSGGADEQFFGPGTRLTVL.

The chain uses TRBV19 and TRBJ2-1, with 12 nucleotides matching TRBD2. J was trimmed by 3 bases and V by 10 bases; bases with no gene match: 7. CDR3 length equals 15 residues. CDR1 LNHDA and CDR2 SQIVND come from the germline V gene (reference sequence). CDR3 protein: CATTSGGPYYNEQFF. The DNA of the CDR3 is TGTGCCACCACTAGCGGGGGGCCCTACTACAATGAGCAGTTCTTC.

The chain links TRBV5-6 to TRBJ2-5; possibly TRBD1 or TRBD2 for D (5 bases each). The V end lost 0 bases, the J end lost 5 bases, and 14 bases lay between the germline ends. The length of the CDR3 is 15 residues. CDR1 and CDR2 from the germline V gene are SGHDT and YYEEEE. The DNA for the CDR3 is TGTGCCAGCAGCTTGGGTGGGGGTTGGGCGGAGACCCAGTACTTC. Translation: CASSLGGGWAETQYF.

The CDR3 DNA follows: TGTGCCAGCAGCTTAGCGCCGGAGGGGTGGGAGACCCAGTACTTC. It translates to CASSLAPEGWETQYF. The chain links TRBV7-8 to TRBJ2-5, with TRBD2 as a possible D gene (6 bases). The CDR3 contains 15 residues. Trimming took 0 bases from V and 5 from J, leaving 13 bases between them. Per germline, CDR1 SGHVS and CDR2 FQNEAQ.

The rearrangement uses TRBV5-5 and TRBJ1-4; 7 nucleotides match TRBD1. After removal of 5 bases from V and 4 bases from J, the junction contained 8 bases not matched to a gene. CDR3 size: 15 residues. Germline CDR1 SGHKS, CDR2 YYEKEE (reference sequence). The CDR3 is CASSTGQARNEKLFF. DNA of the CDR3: TGTGCCAGCAGTACAGGACAGGCTCGTAATGAAAAACTGTTTTTT. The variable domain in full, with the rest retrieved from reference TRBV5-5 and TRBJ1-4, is DAGVTQSPTHLIKTRGQQVTLRCSPISGHKSVSWYQQVLGQGPQFIFQYYEKEERGRGNFPDRFSARQFPNYSSELNVNALLLGDSALYLCASSTGQARNEKLFFGSGTQLSVL.

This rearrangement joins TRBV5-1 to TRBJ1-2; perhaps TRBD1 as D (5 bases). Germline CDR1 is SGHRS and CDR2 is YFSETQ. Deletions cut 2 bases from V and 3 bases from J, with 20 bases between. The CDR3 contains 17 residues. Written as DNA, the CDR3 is TGCGCCAGCAGCTTATCGACAGCGACCTACCCCTACTATGGCTACACCTTC. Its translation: CASSLSTATYPYYGYTF.

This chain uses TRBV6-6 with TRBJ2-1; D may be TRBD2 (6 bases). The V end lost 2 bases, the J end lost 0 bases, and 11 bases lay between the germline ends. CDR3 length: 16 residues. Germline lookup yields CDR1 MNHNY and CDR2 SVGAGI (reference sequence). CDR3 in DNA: TGTGCCAGCAGTTACCTGGCGGGGTCCTCCTACAATGAGCAGTTCTTC. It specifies CASSYLAGSSYNEQFF.

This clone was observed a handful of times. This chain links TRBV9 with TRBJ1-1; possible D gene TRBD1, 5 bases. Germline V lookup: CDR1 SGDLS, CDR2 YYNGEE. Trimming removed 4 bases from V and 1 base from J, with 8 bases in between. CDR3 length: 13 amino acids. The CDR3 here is CASSHGGNTEAFF. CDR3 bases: TGTGCCAGCAGCCATGGGGGGAACACTGAAGCTTTCTTT.

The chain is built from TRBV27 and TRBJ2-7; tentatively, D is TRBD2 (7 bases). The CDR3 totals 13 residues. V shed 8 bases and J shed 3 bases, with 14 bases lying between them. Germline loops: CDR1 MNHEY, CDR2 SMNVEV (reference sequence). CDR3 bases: TGTGCCAGCCAAGGGGGGGCCATCTACGAGCAGTACTTC. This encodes CASQGGAIYEQYF.

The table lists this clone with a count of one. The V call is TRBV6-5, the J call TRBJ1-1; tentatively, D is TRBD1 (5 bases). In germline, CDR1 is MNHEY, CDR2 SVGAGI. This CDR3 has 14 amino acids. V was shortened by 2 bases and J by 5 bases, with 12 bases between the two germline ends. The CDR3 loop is CASSYGQGRTEAFF. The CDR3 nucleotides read TGTGCCAGCAGTTACGGGCAGGGTCGTACTGAAGCTTTCTTT.

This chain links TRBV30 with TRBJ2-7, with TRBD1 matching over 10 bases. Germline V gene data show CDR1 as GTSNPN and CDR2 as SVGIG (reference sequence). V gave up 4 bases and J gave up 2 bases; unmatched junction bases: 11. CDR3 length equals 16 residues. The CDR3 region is CAWTSPAGTGAYEQYF. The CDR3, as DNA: TGTGCCTGGACCTCTCCCGCGGGGACAGGGGCCTACGAGCAGTACTTC.

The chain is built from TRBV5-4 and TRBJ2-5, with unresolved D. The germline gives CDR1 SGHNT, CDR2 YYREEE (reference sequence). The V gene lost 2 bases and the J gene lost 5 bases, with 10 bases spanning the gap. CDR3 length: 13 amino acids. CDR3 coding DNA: TGTGCCAGCAGCTTCGGAATTGGGGAGACCCAGTACTTC. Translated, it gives CASSFGIGETQYF.